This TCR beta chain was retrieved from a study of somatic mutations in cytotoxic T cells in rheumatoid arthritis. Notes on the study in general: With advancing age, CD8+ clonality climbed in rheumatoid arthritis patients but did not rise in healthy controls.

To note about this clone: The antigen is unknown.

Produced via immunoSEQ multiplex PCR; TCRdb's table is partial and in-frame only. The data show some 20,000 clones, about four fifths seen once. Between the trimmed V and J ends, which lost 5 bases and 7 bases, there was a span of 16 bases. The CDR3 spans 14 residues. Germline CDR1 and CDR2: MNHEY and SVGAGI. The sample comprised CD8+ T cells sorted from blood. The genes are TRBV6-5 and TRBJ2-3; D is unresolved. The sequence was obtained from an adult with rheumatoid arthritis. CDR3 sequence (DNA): TGTGCCAGCAGTCCACCTGCCCGCAGAAATACGCAGTATTTT. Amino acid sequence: CASSPPARRNTQYF.